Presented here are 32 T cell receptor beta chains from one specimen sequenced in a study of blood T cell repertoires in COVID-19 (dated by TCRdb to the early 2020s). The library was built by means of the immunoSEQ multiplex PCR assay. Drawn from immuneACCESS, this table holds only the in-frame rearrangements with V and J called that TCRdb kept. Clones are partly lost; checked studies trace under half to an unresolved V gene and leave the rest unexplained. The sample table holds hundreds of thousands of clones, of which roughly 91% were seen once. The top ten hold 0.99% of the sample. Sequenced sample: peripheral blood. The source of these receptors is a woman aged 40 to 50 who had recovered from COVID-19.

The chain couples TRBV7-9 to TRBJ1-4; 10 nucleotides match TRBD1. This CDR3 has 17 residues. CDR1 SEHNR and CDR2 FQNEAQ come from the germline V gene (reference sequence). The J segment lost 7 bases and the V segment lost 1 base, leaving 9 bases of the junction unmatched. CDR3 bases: TGTGCCAGCAGCTTAGGTGGGCCGACAGGGGGCAGTGAAAAACTGTTTTTT. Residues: CASSLGGPTGGSEKLFF.

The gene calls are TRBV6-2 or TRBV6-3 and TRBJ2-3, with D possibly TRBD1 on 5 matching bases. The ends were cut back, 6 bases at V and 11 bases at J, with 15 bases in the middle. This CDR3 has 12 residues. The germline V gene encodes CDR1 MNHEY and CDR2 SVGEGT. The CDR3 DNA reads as TGTGCCAGCAGCCAAGAATTAAGGGGGCAGTATTTT. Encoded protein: CASSQELRGQYF.

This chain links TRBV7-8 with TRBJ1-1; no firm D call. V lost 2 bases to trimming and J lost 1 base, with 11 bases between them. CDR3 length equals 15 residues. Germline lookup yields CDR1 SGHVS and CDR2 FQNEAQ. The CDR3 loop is CASSLSMAPNTEAFF. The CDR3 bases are TGTGCCAGCAGCTTATCCATGGCACCGAACACTGAAGCTTTCTTT.

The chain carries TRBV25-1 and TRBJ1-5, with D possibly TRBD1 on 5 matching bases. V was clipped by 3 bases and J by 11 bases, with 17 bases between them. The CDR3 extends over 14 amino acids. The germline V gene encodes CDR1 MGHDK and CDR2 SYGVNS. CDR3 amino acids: CASSDGHSRGTQHF. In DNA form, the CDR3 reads TGTGCCAGCAGTGATGGACACAGCCGGGGGACCCAGCATTTT.

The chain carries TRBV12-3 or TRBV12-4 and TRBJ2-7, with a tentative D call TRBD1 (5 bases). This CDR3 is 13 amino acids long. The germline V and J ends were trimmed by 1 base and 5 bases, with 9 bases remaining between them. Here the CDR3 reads CASSLGGPNEQYV. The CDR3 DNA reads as TGTGCCAGCAGTTTAGGGGGCCCCAACGAGCAGTACGTC.

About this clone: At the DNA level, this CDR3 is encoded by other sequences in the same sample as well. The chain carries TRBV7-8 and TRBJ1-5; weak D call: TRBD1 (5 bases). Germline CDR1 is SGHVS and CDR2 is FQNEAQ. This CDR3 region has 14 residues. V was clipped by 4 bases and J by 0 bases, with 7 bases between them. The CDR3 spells CASSWGDSNQPQHF. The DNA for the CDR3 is TGTGCCAGCAGCTGGGGGGATAGCAATCAGCCCCAGCATTTT.

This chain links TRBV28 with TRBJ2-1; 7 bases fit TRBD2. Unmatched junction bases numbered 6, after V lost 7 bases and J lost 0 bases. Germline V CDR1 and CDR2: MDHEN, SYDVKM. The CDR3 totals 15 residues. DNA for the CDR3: TGTGCCAGCACCCTGGGGGGGGGCTCCTACAATGAGCAGTTCTTC. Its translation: CASTLGGGSYNEQFF.

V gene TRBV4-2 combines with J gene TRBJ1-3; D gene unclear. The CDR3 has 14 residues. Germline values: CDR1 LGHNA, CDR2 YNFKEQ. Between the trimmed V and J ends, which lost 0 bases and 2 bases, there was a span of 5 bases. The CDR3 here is CASSQESAGNTIYF. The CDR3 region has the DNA TGTGCCAGCAGCCAAGAGTCCGCTGGAAACACCATATATTTT.

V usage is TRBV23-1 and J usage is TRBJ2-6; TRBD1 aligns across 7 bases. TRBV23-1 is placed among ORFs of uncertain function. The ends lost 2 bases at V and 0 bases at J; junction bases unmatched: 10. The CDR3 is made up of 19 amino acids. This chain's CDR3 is CASSQLGRGIASGANVLTF. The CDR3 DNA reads TGCGCCAGCAGTCAACTGGGCAGGGGGATAGCCTCTGGGGCCAACGTCCTGACTTTC.

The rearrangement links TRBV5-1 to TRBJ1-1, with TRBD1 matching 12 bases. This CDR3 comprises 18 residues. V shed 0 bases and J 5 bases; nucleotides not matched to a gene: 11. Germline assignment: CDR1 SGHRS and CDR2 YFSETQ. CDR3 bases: TGCGCCAGCAGCTTGGAGGGACAGGGGGCCTCCGTCTGGACTGAAGCTTTCTTT. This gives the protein CASSLEGQGASVWTEAFF.

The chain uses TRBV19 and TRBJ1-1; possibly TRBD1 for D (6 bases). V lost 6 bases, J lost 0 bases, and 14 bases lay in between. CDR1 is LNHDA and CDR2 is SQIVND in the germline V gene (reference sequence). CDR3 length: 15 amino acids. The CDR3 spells CASSPRGTVNTEAFF. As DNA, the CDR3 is TGTGCCAGTAGCCCCAGGGGTACAGTGAACACTGAAGCTTTCTTT.

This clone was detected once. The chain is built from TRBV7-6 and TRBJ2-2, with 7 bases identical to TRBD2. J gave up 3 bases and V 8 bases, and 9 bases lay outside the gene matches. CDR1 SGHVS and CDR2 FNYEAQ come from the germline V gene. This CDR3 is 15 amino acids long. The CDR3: CASSRAGVDTGELFF. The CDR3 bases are TGTGCCAGCTCCCGGGCGGGAGTGGACACCGGGGAGCTGTTTTTT.

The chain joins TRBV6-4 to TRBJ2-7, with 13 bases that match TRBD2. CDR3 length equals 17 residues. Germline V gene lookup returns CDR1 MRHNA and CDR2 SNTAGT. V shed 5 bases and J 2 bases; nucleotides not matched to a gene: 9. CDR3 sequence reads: CASSRSPGTSGTYEQYV. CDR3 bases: TGTGCCAGCAGTCGTTCCCCCGGGACTAGCGGGACCTACGAGCAGTACGTC.

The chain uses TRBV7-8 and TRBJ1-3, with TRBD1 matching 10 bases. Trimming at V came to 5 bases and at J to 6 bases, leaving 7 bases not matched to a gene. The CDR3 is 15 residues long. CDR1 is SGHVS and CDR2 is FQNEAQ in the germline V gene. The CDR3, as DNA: TGTGCCAGCAGCCCCCGGGACAGGGGTGAAAACACCATATATTTT. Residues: CASSPRDRGENTIYF.

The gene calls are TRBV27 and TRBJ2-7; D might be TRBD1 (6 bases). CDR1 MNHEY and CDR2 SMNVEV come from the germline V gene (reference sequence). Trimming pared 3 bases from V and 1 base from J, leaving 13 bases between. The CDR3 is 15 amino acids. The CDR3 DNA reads TGTGCCAGCAGTTTTGGGGGCAGGCCATCCTACGAGCAGTACTTC. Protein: CASSFGGRPSYEQYF.

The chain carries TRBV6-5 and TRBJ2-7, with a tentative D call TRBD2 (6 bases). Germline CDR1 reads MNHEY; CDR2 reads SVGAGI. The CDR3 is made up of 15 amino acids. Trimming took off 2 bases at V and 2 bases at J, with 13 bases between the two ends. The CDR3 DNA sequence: TGTGCCAGCAGTTACGTGGAGGGGAGCCCCTACGAGCAGTACTTC. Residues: CASSYVEGSPYEQYF.

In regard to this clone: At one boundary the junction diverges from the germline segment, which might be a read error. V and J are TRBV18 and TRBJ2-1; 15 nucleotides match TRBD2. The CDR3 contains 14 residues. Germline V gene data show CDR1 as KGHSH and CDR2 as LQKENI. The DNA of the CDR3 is TGTGCCAGCGCGGGACTAGCGGGAGGACAATGGGGGCTCTTC. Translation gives CASAGLAGGQWGLF.

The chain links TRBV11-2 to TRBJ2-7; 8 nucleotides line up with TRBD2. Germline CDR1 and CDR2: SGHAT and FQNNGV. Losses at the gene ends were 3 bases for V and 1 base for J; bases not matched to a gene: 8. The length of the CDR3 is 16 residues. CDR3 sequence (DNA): TGTGCCAGCAGCTTGTTCCCCCCGGGGGGGTCCTACGAGCAGTACTTC. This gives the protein CASSLFPPGGSYEQYF.

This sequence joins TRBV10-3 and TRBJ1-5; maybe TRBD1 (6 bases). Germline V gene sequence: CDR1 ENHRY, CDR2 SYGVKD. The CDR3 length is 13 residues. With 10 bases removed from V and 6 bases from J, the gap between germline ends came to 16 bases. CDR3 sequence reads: CATHRVAGQPQHF. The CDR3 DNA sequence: TGTGCCACTCACAGGGTTGCTGGTCAGCCCCAGCATTTT.

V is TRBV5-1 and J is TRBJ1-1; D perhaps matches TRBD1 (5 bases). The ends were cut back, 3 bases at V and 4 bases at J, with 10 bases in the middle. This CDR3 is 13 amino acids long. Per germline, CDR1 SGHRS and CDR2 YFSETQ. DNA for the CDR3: TGCGCCAGCAGCTCATTCGGGGGCACTGAAGCTTTCTTT. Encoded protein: CASSSFGGTEAFF.

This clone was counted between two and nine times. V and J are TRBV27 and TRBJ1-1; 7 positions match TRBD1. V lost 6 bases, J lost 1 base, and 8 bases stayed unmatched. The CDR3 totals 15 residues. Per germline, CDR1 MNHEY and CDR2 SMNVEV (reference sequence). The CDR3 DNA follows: TGTGCCAGCAGGGTAGACAGGGCCCCGAACACTGAAGCTTTCTTT. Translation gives CASRVDRAPNTEAFF.

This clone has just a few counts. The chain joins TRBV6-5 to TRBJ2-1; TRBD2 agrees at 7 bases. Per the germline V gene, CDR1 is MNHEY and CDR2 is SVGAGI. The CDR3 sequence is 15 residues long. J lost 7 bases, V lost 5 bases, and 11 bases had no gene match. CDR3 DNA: TGTGCCAGCAGTCTCGGTCTGGGGGGGGGTAATGAGCAGTTCTTC. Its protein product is CASSLGLGGGNEQFF.

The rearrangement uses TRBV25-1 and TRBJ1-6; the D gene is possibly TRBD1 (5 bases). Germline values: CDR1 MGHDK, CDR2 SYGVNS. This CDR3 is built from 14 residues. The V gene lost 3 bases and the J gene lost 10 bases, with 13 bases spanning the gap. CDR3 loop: CASSDAGTSSPLHF. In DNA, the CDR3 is TGTGCCAGCAGTGACGCCGGGACTTCGTCACCCCTCCACTTT.

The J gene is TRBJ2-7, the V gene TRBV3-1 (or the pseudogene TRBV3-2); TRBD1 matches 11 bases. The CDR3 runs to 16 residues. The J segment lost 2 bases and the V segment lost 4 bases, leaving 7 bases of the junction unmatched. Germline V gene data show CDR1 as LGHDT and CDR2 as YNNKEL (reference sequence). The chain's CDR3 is CASSPLGQGAPYEQYF. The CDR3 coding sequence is TGTGCCAGCAGCCCCCTAGGACAGGGGGCTCCCTACGAGCAGTACTTC.

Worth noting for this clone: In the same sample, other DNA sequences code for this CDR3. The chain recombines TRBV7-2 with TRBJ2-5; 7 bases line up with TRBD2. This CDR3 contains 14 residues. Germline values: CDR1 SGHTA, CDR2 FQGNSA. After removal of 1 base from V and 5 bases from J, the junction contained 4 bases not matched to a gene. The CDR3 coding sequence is TGTGCCAGCAGCTTAGTGGCGGGAGCGGAGACCCAGTACTTC. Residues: CASSLVAGAETQYF.

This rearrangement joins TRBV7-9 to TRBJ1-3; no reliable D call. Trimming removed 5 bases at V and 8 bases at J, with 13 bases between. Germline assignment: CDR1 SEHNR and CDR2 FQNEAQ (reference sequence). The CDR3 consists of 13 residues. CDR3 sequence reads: CASSAATSDTIYF. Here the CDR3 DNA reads TGTGCCAGCAGCGCGGCGACCTCGGACACCATATATTTT. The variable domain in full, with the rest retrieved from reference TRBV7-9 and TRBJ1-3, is DTGVSQNPRHKITKRGQNVTFRCDPISEHNRLYWYRQTLGQGPEFLTYFQNEAQLEKSRLLSDRFSAERPKGSFSTLEIQRTEQGDSAMYLCASSAATSDTIYFGEGSWLTVV.

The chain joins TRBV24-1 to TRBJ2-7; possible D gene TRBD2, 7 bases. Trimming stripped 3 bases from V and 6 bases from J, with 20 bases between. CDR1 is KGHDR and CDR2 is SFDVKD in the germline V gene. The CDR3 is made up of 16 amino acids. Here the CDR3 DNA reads TGTGCCACCAGTGATCCCCCCGTGGGGGGGGCCCGCGAGCAGTACGTC. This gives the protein CATSDPPVGGAREQYV.

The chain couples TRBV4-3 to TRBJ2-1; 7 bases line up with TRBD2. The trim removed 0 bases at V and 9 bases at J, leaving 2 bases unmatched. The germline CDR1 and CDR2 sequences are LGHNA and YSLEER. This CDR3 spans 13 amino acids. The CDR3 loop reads CASSQETGGEQFF. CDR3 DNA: TGCGCCAGCAGCCAAGAGACGGGGGGTGAGCAGTTCTTC.

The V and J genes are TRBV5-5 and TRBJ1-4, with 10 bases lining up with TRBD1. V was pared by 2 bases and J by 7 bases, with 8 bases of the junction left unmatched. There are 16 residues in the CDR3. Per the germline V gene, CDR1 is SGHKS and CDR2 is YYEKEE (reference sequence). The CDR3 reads CASSFGDRGEGEKLFF. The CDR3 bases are TGTGCCAGCAGCTTTGGGGACAGGGGTGAAGGTGAAAAACTGTTTTTT.

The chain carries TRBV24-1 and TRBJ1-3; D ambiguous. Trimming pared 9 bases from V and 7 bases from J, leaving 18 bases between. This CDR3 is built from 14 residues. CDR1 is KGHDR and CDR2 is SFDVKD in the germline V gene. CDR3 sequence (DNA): TGTGCCACCGCTATGGGCCCCCCTGAGAACACCATATATTTT. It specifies CATAMGPPENTIYF.

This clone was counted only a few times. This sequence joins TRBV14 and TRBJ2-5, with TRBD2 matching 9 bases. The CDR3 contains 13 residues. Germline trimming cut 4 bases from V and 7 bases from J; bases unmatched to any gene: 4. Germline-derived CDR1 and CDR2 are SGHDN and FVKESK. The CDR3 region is CASSPWREGTQYF. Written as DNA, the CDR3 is TGTGCCAGCAGCCCCTGGCGGGAGGGGACCCAGTACTTC.

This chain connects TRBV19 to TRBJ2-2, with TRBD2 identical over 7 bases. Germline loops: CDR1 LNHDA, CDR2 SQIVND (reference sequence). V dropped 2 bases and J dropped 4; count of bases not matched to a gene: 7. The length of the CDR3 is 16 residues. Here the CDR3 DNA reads TGTGCCAGTAGTATATTGCCTAGCGGACGCACCGGGGAGCTGTTTTTT. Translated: CASSILPSGRTGELFF.